This note documents a single T cell receptor (beta chain) sequence. Its antigen is still unknown. Unique molecular identifiers were attached to individual cDNA molecules. TCRdb called the 5' RACE reads again in MiXCR, with one record for every CDR3 protein. The sample has fewer than 55,000 distinct CDR3 sequences, less than 8.5% seen once. These data belong to a study of early T cells in non-severe SARS-CoV-2 infection. Study outcomes and limitations: Comparison of clonotypes with VDJdb favored anti-spike CD8 responses while missing private and CD4 specificities.

The sample was whole blood. The sequence was collected from an adult who was a healthcare worker with PCR-confirmed SARS-CoV-2 infection or an uninfected control (not recorded which).

The CDR3 DNA reads TGTGCCAGCAGCCCAAGGCAGGGGGCGATCATGAACACTGAAGCTTTCTTT. This sequence encodes CASSPRQGAIMNTEAFF. This chain joins TRBV7-2 and TRBJ1-1; 8 nucleotides agree with TRBD1. Per germline, CDR1 SGHTA and CDR2 FQGNSA. CDR3 length: 17 amino acids. V shed 5 bases and J 0 bases; nucleotides not matched to a gene: 11.